Listed below are T cell receptor beta chains from one sample, sequenced in a study of blood T cell repertoires in COVID-19. Assay: immunoSEQ multiplex PCR; the TCRdb copy retains only in-frame clones and omits some. The sample lists around 100,000 clones, over 70% seen once, with 11% in the top ten. Sequenced: peripheral blood. The receptors come from an elderly man with acute or convalescent COVID-19. Each CDR3 is given with its conserved first and last residue. D genes are given only for firm matches. Expanded clones get a size class; other rows say once, few or many, or leave the size out.

V,D,length,size,J,CDR3,DNA
TRBV6-5,TRBD2,14,-,TRBJ2-7,CASSLGTRPYEQYF,TGTGCCAGCAGCCTAGGGACTAGACCCTACGAGCAGTACTTC
TRBV10-1,-,13,-,TRBJ1-2,CASSESGARGYTF,TGCGCCAGCAGTGAGTCGGGGGCTCGTGGCTACACCTTC
TRBV4-1,-,12,-,TRBJ1-1,CATSLGNTEAFF,TGCGCCACCTCCCTCGGGAACACTGAAGCTTTCTTT
TRBV5-4,-,14,-,TRBJ1-5,CASSFEGENQPQHF,TGTGCCAGCAGCTTTGAGGGGGAGAATCAGCCCCAGCATTTT
TRBV18,-,14,few,TRBJ1-4,CASSLGAADEKLFF,TGTGCCAGCTCACTTGGGGCCGCGGACGAAAAACTGTTTTTT
TRBV7-9,-,15,few,TRBJ2-1,CASSATSNSYNEQFF,TGTGCCAGCAGTGCAACTAGTAACTCCTACAATGAGCAGTTCTTC
TRBV7-6,-,15,-,TRBJ2-7,CASSLGTAKPYEQYF,TGTGCCAGCAGCTTAGGGACAGCGAAACCCTACGAGCAGTACTTC
TRBV29-1,-,12,-,TRBJ1-2,CSVEDRGYGYTF,TGCAGCGTTGAAGACAGGGGCTATGGCTACACCTTC
TRBV30,-,15,-,TRBJ1-5,CAWSKRLGEGQPQHF,TGTGCCTGGAGCAAAAGGCTAGGGGAAGGACAGCCCCAGCATTTT
TRBV6-5,-,15,-,TRBJ2-1,CASSLLDAGYNEQFF,TGTGCCAGCAGCCTACTAGACGCGGGCTACAATGAGCAGTTCTTC
TRBV3-1/TRBV3-2,TRBD1,18,-,TRBJ1-2,CASSPRPGQGALDYGYTF,TGTGCCAGCAGCCCGCGCCCGGGACAGGGGGCCTTGGACTATGGCTACACCTTC
TRBV7-7,TRBD2,16,-,TRBJ2-3,CASSVGLAGHTDTQYF,TGTGCCAGCAGCGTCGGACTAGCGGGGCACACAGATACGCAGTATTTT
TRBV3-1/TRBV3-2,TRBD2,20,once,TRBJ2-1,CASSQGQGLAGGPEYNEQFF,TGTGCCAGCAGCCAAGGACAAGGACTAGCGGGGGGGCCTGAATACAATGAGCAGTTCTTC
TRBV2,-,16,-,TRBJ1-5,CASSAGGSKGNQPQHF,TGTGCCAGCAGTGCCGGAGGCAGCAAAGGCAATCAGCCCCAGCATTTT
TRBV2,-,15,-,TRBJ2-7,CASSEALAVSYEQYF,TGTGCCAGCAGTGAAGCGCTTGCGGTCTCCTACGAGCAGTACTTC
TRBV28,-,15,few,TRBJ2-6,CASSLARSGANVLTF,TGTGCCAGCAGTCTGGCCCGCTCTGGGGCCAACGTCCTGACTTTC
TRBV7-9,-,16,-,TRBJ1-1,CASSFLLAGGDTEAFF,TGTGCCAGCAGCTTTCTTTTAGCGGGGGGCGACACTGAAGCTTTCTTT
TRBV6-5,TRBD1,15,-,TRBJ1-2,CASSSPGQGVYGYTF,TGTGCCAGCAGTTCTCCGGGACAGGGGGTCTATGGCTACACCTTC
TRBV15,-,15,few,TRBJ1-2,CATSIRPWTGEGYTF,TGTGCCACCAGCATAAGACCCTGGACCGGGGAAGGCTACACCTTC
TRBV19,TRBD1,14,-,TRBJ1-5,CASSKTGEGQPQHF,TGTGCCAGTAGTAAGACAGGGGAGGGGCAGCCCCAGCATTTT
TRBV11-2,-,14,once,TRBJ2-1,CASSLIPSLVEQFF,TGTGCCAGCAGCTTAATCCCCTCGCTAGTTGAGCAGTTCTTC
TRBV5-1,-,14,-,TRBJ2-5,CASSSTGTQETQYF,TGCGCCAGCAGCTCGACAGGAACCCAAGAGACCCAGTACTTC
TRBV5-4,TRBD1,14,-,TRBJ2-1,CASSPGTDDNEQFF,TGTGCCAGCAGCCCCGGGACAGACGACAATGAGCAGTTCTTC
TRBV5-1,-,12,once,TRBJ1-3,CASSLPSDTIYF,TGCGCCAGCAGCTTGCCCAGTGACACCATATATTTT
TRBV18,TRBD1,19,once,TRBJ1-4,CASSPGTATLLITNEKLFF,TGTGCCAGCTCTCCCGGGACAGCAACACTGTTAATAACTAATGAAAAACTGTTTTTT
TRBV27,TRBD1,14,-,TRBJ1-4,CASSTGVVGEKLFF,TGTGCCAGCAGCACAGGGGTAGTTGGCGAAAAACTGTTTTTT
TRBV5-4,TRBD1,14,-,TRBJ2-5,CASSLADRAETQYF,TGTGCCAGCAGCTTGGCGGACAGGGCAGAGACCCAGTACTTC
TRBV19,TRBD1,15,-,TRBJ1-1,CASSISGQGITEAFF,TGTGCCAGTAGTATATCGGGACAGGGGATCACTGAAGCTTTCTTT
TRBV28,TRBD2,15,-,TRBJ2-2,CASSLREGSGGELFF,TGTGCCAGCAGTTTGCGGGAGGGCTCGGGCGGGGAGCTGTTTTTT
TRBV7-2,-,14,-,TRBJ1-5,CASSLVEGNQPQHF,TGTGCCAGCAGCTTAGTTGAGGGAAATCAGCCCCAGCATTTT
TRBV7-3,TRBD2,14,-,TRBJ2-3,CASSPGGPGDTQYF,TGTGCCAGCAGCCCGGGGGGGCCGGGAGATACGCAGTATTTT
TRBV3-1/TRBV3-2,TRBD2,14,-,TRBJ2-5,CATGTSGGQETQYF,TGTGCCACCGGGACTAGCGGGGGCCAAGAGACCCAGTACTTC
TRBV7-9,-,19,once,TRBJ2-2,CASSPSLGSGTPGGGELFF,TGTGCCAGCAGCCCCTCATTGGGCTCCGGGACACCGGGAGGAGGGGAGCTGTTTTTT
TRBV15,-,13,-,TRBJ2-3,CATSRGRTDTQYF,TGTGCCACCAGCAGAGGTCGTACAGATACGCAGTATTTT
TRBV6-5,TRBD1,12,-,TRBJ1-1,CASRTGYTEAFF,TGTGCCAGCCGGACAGGCTACACTGAAGCTTTCTTT
TRBV19,TRBD2,15,-,TRBJ2-5,CASSIPLAGVETQYF,TGTGCCAGTAGTATACCGCTAGCGGGAGTGGAGACCCAGTACTTC
TRBV5-1,TRBD1,13,-,TRBJ1-4,CASSGGTVEKLFF,TGCGCCAGCAGCGGAGGGACAGTCGAAAAACTGTTTTTT
TRBV10-1,TRBD2,17,-,TRBJ2-1,CASSESVAGGSYNEQFF,TGCGCCAGCAGTGAGTCGGTAGCGGGGGGCTCCTACAATGAGCAGTTCTTC
TRBV6-5,TRBD1,15,-,TRBJ1-1,CASSYSRQGTTEAFF,TGTGCCAGCAGTTACTCTCGACAGGGGACCACTGAAGCTTTCTTT
TRBV9,-,15,-,TRBJ1-5,CASSADGLSNQPQHF,TGTGCCAGCAGCGCGGACGGACTTAGCAATCAGCCCCAGCATTTT
TRBV27,TRBD2,20,once,TRBJ2-1,CASSLSGSGRLSDLYNEQFF,TGTGCCAGCAGTTTATCGGGTAGCGGGAGACTATCGGACCTTTACAATGAGCAGTTCTTC
TRBV7-2,TRBD1,14,-,TRBJ1-4,CASSPTGVNEKLFF,TGTGCCAGCAGCCCGACAGGGGTCAATGAAAAACTGTTTTTT
TRBV5-1,-,15,-,TRBJ2-5,CASSLAQGTQETQYF,TGCGCCAGCAGCTTGGCGCAGGGAACCCAAGAGACCCAGTACTTC